The 25 T cell receptor beta chains presented below share a single source sample, sequenced in a study of regulatory T cells in long-lasting Graves disease. Time point: newly diagnosed GD, antithyroid drugs for less than 3 months. From RNA extracted from PBMCs, the TCR library was made. The TCR beta library used iRepertoire HTBI primers with Arm-PCR amplification of CDR3. TCRdb reprocessed the multiplex PCR reads with MiXCR, giving one entry per CDR3 protein. Among approximately 390,000 distinct CDR3 sequences listed, roughly 16% were seen once. Separately, the same data were catalogued under a study of T cells in Graves' hyperthyroidism and ophthalmopathy.

Sample: peripheral blood mononuclear cells (PBMCs), taken at new diagnosis, from a patient treated with antithyroid drugs. These receptors were taken from a woman younger than 35 with Graves disease.

The J gene is TRBJ1-3, the V gene TRBV19; D is unclear. This CDR3 has 16 amino acids. The germline V gene has CDR1 LNHDA and CDR2 SQIVND (reference sequence). The ends were cut back, 3 bases at V and 4 bases at J, with 16 bases in the middle. The CDR3 region is CASSMTLSSRGNTIYF. As DNA, the CDR3 is TGTGCCAGTAGTATGACCCTTTCCTCGAGGGGAAACACCATATATTTT.

With regard to this clonotype: Since a far larger clone is one base different, this is likely a read error. The rearrangement links TRBV7-3 to TRBJ2-7, with D perhaps matching TRBD2 (5 bases). Germline-derived CDR1 and CDR2 are SGHTA and FQGTGA. CDR3 length equals 17 residues. The CDR3 bases are TGTGCCAGCAGCTTAGCGCTGGACTTTCCGAGCTCCTACGGGCAGTACTTC. Translation gives CASSLALDFPSSYGQYF.

This clonotype was counted ten times or more. The V gene is TRBV10-3, the J gene TRBJ2-1, with unresolved D. The CDR3 runs to 18 residues. V was cut by 0 bases and J by 5 bases, with 20 bases left in between. From germline, CDR1 is ENHRY and CDR2 SYGVKD. This CDR3 reads CAISESGRRLSSNNEQFF. DNA for the CDR3: TGTGCCATCAGTGAGTCAGGTCGCAGACTCTCGTCTAACAATGAGCAGTTCTTC.

This clonotype was seen ten or more times. The chain combines TRBV9 with TRBJ2-2; tentatively, D is TRBD1 (6 bases). CDR1 and CDR2 from the germline V gene are SGDLS and YYNGEE. There are 15 residues in the CDR3. V was clipped by 2 bases and J by 1 base, with 9 bases between them. In nucleotides, the CDR3 is TGTGCCAGCAGCGTGTCAGGGGTGAACACCGGGGAGCTGTTTTTT. This gives the protein CASSVSGVNTGELFF.

This clonotype was counted between two and nine times. This chain connects TRBV5-6 to TRBJ1-4; 8 positions agree with TRBD1. The germline CDR1 and CDR2 sequences are SGHDT and YYEEEE. The J segment lost 7 bases and the V segment lost 4 bases, leaving 9 bases of the junction unmatched. The CDR3 is 15 amino acids. CDR3 region: CASSPARTGSEKLFF. DNA for the CDR3: TGTGCCAGCAGCCCCGCACGGACAGGGAGTGAAAAACTGTTTTTT.

This clonotype has at least ten counts. The chain has TRBV30 and TRBJ2-2; possible D gene TRBD2, 6 bases. Deletions cut 2 bases from V and 4 bases from J, with 11 bases between. Germline CDR1 is GTSNPN and CDR2 is SVGIG (reference sequence). This CDR3 is built from 14 residues. The CDR3 DNA is TGTGCCTGGAGTCCGGGACTCACCACCGGGGAGCTGTTTTTT. Its translation: CAWSPGLTTGELFF.

The chain has TRBV5-1 and TRBJ2-1; D remains ambiguous. Germline V gene sequence: CDR1 SGHRS, CDR2 YFSETQ. The CDR3 length is 16 residues. The V end was cut by 4 bases, the J end by 0 bases, with 14 bases between. The CDR3 nucleotides read TGCGCCAGCAGCAGCCAAGCAGACCCCTCCTACAATGAGCAGTTCTTC. Its translation: CASSSQADPSYNEQFF.

This clonotype was counted ten times or more. The chain combines TRBV20-1 with TRBJ2-2; 7 bases are shared with TRBD2. Trimming removed 1 base from V and 5 bases from J; junction bases left unmatched: 7. The CDR3 totals 15 residues. Germline loops: CDR1 DFQATT, CDR2 SNEGSKA (reference sequence). Here the CDR3 DNA reads TGCAGTGCTAGAGTGGGGGGGACGGGGACCGGGGAGCTGTTTTTT. The encoded protein is CSARVGGTGTGELFF.

In its sample, this clonotype was seen many times. The rearrangement uses TRBV5-1 and TRBJ2-3, with D maybe TRBD1 (5 bases). The CDR3 spans 17 residues. Looked up from germline, CDR1 is SGHRS and CDR2 is YFSETQ. The V end lost 0 bases, the J end lost 0 bases, and 14 bases lay between the germline ends. CDR3 sequence reads: CASSLGPTGSSTDTQYF. CDR3 DNA: TGCGCCAGCAGCTTGGGTCCTACAGGTTCTAGCACAGATACGCAGTATTTT.

The chain combines TRBV19 with TRBJ2-3; 7 nucleotides line up with TRBD1. V dropped 10 bases and J dropped 3; count of bases not matched to a gene: 10. Germline values: CDR1 LNHDA, CDR2 SQIVND (reference sequence). The CDR3 is made up of 14 amino acids. The DNA of the CDR3 is TGTGCCACCATGGGACAGCTGAATACAGATACGCAGTATTTT. This translates into CATMGQLNTDTQYF. Combining the CDR3 with reference TRBV19 and TRBJ2-3 gives the whole variable domain DGGITQSPKYLFRKEGQNVTLSCEQNLNHDAMYWYRQDPGQGLRLIYYSQIVNDFQKGDIAEGYSVSREKKESFPLTVTSAQKNPTAFYLCATMGQLNTDTQYFGPGTRLTVL.

This clonotype has a handful of counts. The chain couples TRBV6-1 to TRBJ1-5, with D unclear. Germline loops: CDR1 MNHNS, CDR2 SASEGT. Trimming shortened V by 1 base and J by 0 bases, and 4 bases separated the two germline ends. This CDR3 spans 14 amino acids. In nucleotides, the CDR3 is TGTGCCAGCAGTGAAGTTAATAGCAATCAGCCCCAGCATTTT. It specifies CASSEVNSNQPQHF.

The table lists this clonotype with a few counts. The junction differs from germline at one of its ends, possibly a read error. V and J are TRBV18 and TRBJ1-1; TRBD1 agrees at 8 bases. CDR1 and CDR2 (germline): KGHSH, LQKENI. The CDR3 covers 13 residues. The CDR3 loop reads CASSPPGQEAAFF. CDR3 coding DNA: TGTGCCAGCTCCCCACCGGGACAGGAGGCGGCTTTCTTT. Variable domain in full (rest from reference TRBV18 and TRBJ1-1): NAGVMQNPRHLVRRRGQEARLRCSPMKGHSHVYWYRQLPEEGLKFMVYLQKENIIDESGMPKERFSAEFPKEGPSILRIQQVVRGDSAAYFCASSPPGQEAAFFGQGTRLTVV.

A word on this clonotype: Being one base from a much bigger clone, this may be a read error. V and J are TRBV30 and TRBJ1-1, with TRBD1 as a possible D gene (6 bases). This CDR3 comprises 11 residues. Per germline, CDR1 GTSNPN and CDR2 SVGIG (reference sequence). CDR3 protein: CAWIGGTEASF. The CDR3 DNA is TGTGCCTGGATCGGGGGCACTGAAGCTTCCTTT.

This clonotype was counted many times. The V call is TRBV7-9, the J call TRBJ2-3; D possibly uses TRBD1 or TRBD2 (5 bases each). V lost 4 bases and J 2 bases, leaving 13 bases between the germline ends. This CDR3 has 15 residues. Germline CDR1 is SEHNR and CDR2 is FQNEAQ (reference sequence). The CDR3 sequence is CASSWNMGVTDTQYF. CDR3 nucleotide sequence: TGTGCCAGCAGCTGGAACATGGGGGTCACAGATACGCAGTATTTT.

The V call is TRBV6-2 or TRBV6-3, the J call TRBJ1-2, with D unclear. Trimming removed 5 bases from V and 8 bases from J, with 24 bases in between. The CDR3 has 16 amino acids. The V gene's germline CDR1 is MNHEY and CDR2 SVGEGT. Here the CDR3 reads CASSDSPGGASRGYTF. The CDR3 DNA reads TGTGCCAGCAGTGATAGCCCTGGTGGCGCTTCAAGGGGCTACACCTTC.

This clonotype came up many times. The CDR3: CASSLRGNPGYGYTF. The CDR3 nucleotides are TGTGCCAGCAGCTTAAGGGGAAACCCTGGCTATGGCTACACCTTC. The J gene is TRBJ1-2, the V gene TRBV7-6, with TRBD1 as a possible D gene (5 bases). Trimming took 2 bases from V and 4 from J, leaving 14 bases between them. The CDR3 has 15 amino acids. CDR1 and CDR2 (germline): SGHVS, FNYEAQ.

As regards this clonotype: Just one base apart from a much larger clone, this may be a read error. The chain uses TRBV30 and TRBJ2-1, with 7 nucleotides matching TRBD1. The germline V gene has CDR1 GTSNPN and CDR2 SVGIG (reference sequence). The length of the CDR3 is 12 residues. CDR3 in amino acids: CAWSEGANGQFF. CDR3 nucleotides: TGTGCCTGGAGTGAGGGGGCAAATGGGCAGTTCTTC.

Ten or more counts support this clonotype. The chain couples TRBV28 to TRBJ1-1; D is unresolved. The length of the CDR3 is 14 residues. The V end lost 5 bases, the J end lost 8 bases, and 18 bases lay between the germline ends. Germline CDR1 and CDR2: MDHEN and SYDVKM. The CDR3 protein is CASSLQTETVEAFF. The CDR3 DNA reads as TGTGCCAGCAGTCTACAAACGGAAACCGTCGAAGCTTTCTTT.

This clonotype was recorded at least ten times. This rearrangement joins TRBV5-1 to TRBJ1-1, with D hard to call. V lost 0 bases and J 4 bases, leaving 10 bases between the germline ends. The CDR3 runs to 14 residues. Germline CDR1 SGHRS, CDR2 YFSETQ. The DNA for the CDR3 is TGCGCCAGCAGCTTGGCCGAGGGAGGCACTGAAGCTTTCTTT. Its translation is CASSLAEGGTEAFF.

This sequence joins TRBV18 and TRBJ2-7; 9 bases agree with TRBD1. The CDR3 has 12 residues. Per germline, CDR1 KGHSH and CDR2 LQKENI. J was trimmed by 5 bases and V by 8 bases; bases with no gene match: 4. The CDR3 DNA follows: TGTGCCAGCACGCGGGACAGGGACGAGCAGTACTTC. It yields the protein CASTRDRDEQYF.

The chain combines TRBV7-9 with TRBJ2-1, with 8 nucleotides matching TRBD1. The CDR3 loop spans 22 amino acids. From germline, CDR1 is SEHNR and CDR2 FQNEAQ (reference sequence). J gave up 4 bases and V 1 base, and 24 bases lay outside the gene matches. The CDR3 spells CASSLVFFRGRLPQLGYNEQFF. DNA of the CDR3: TGTGCCAGCAGCTTAGTTTTTTTCAGGGGGCGACTCCCTCAACTTGGTTACAATGAGCAGTTCTTC.

The chain joins TRBV25-1 to TRBJ1-4, with 8 bases that match TRBD1. The V and J ends lost 4 bases and 12 bases, in that order; junction bases with no gene match: 4. Germline CDR1 reads MGHDK; CDR2 reads SYGVNS. The CDR3 sequence is 12 residues long. CDR3 sequence (DNA): TGTGCCAGCAGTGTAACGACAGGGGAACTGTTTTTT. Protein: CASSVTTGELFF.

This clonotype showed up many times. V and J are TRBV28 and TRBJ1-1; tentatively, D is TRBD1 (5 bases). The CDR3 is made up of 16 amino acids. The V end lost 5 bases, the J end lost 1 base, and 17 bases lay between the germline ends. Germline assignment: CDR1 MDHEN and CDR2 SYDVKM. The DNA of the CDR3 is TGTGCCAGCAGTCTGGCGGGGGGACCGGGGAACACTGAAGCTTTCTTT. Translated: CASSLAGGPGNTEAFF. Complete variable domain (other parts from reference TRBV28 and TRBJ1-1): DVKVTQSSRYLVKRTGEKVFLECVQDMDHENMFWYRQDPGLGLRLIYFSYDVKMKEKGDIPEGYSVSREKKERFSLILESASTNQTSMYLCASSLAGGPGNTEAFFGQGTRLTVV.

This clonotype was detected ten times or more. Germline is not matched at one junction end, which may reflect a read error. The rearrangement links TRBV11-2 to TRBJ2-5; possible D gene TRBD2, 5 bases. The CDR3 is 11 amino acids. Germline values: CDR1 SGHAT, CDR2 FQNNGV. The CDR3 loop is CASSLEAPEGF. Written as DNA, the CDR3 is TGTGCCAGCAGCTTAGAGGCGCCCGAGGGATTC.

This clonotype was observed at least ten times. The gene calls are TRBV2 and TRBJ2-7, with TRBD1 matching 8 bases. The ends lost 7 bases at V and 5 bases at J; junction bases unmatched: 10. The V gene's germline CDR1 is SNHLY and CDR2 FYNNEI. The CDR3 consists of 14 residues. CDR3 amino acids: CASKLSGGWDEQYF. The CDR3 DNA follows: TGTGCCAGCAAACTCTCAGGGGGCTGGGACGAGCAGTACTTC.